The sequence of this TCR beta chain was determined in a study of T-cell reconstitution after alpha-beta-depleted transplantation in children. Whole-study results and caveats: Several hundred expanded graft clones reportedly gave rise to the alpha-beta T cells present about two months after transplant. Some patients' high day-60 TCRbeta diversity was attributed to recipient cells surviving conditioning. T-cell counts and diversity at one year following transplant were attributed mainly to newly produced T cells.

Molecular barcoding with unique molecular identifiers was used for the TCRbeta library. TCRdb re-analysed the PCR reads in MiXCR, keeping a single row per CDR3 protein. The table shows under 850,000 distinct CDR3 sequences, with around 13% occurring only once. This clonotype occurred many times. The antigen is not known. This clonotype was obtained from a girl aged 2 to 9 with congenital amegakaryocytic thrombocytopenia, due to receive a stem cell transplant. This sample comprised PBMCs, obtained before TCRalphabeta/CD19-depleted stem cell transplant.

CDR3 nucleotides: TGCAGTGCGCAACAGGGGTCCTCCTACAATGAGCAGTTCTTC. Its translation is CSAQQGSSYNEQFF. J is TRBJ2-1 and V is TRBV20-1; 7 positions agree with TRBD1. The ends lost 6 bases at V and 0 bases at J; junction bases unmatched: 5. Per germline, CDR1 DFQATT and CDR2 SNEGSKA (reference sequence). The length of the CDR3 is 14 residues.